This TCR beta chain is from a study of T cell repertoires in cytomegalovirus infection. MiXCR was run by TCRdb on the reads, yielding one entry per CDR3 protein. The table records 500,000 or so distinct CDR3 sequences, about 17% of them present only once. This CDR3 region has 14 residues. Trimming removed 2 bases at V and 4 bases at J, with 11 bases between. Germline V gene data show CDR1 as MNHNS and CDR2 as SASEGT. General study points: The study identified carriers of CMV plus the relevant HLA from cumulative public TCR beta family frequency.

This clonotype was seen at least ten times. Its specificity is unknown. The J gene is TRBJ1-1, the V gene TRBV6-1; possible D gene TRBD1, 5 bases. The sample consisted of CD8+ T cells from PBMCs. The origin of this receptor is a human donor in good health (CMV status not recorded). Some clones in this sample may be carry-over from other donors' samples. CDR3 residues: CASSEPGVSTEAFF. DNA of the CDR3: TGTGCCAGCAGTGAACCGGGGGTGAGCACTGAAGCTTTCTTT.